This T cell receptor beta chain was captured by sequencing in a study of control samples from healthy donors and cancer patients. The table came from immunoSEQ multiplex PCR; TCRdb's copy has only in-frame clones and leaves some out. The top ten clones hold around 9.5% of a sample with about 92,000 clones, roughly 78% of them seen once. V lost 4 bases and J 2 bases, leaving 10 bases between the germline ends. CDR3 length: 14 residues. Per germline, CDR1 SEHNR and CDR2 FQNEAQ (reference sequence). The V gene is TRBV7-9, the J gene TRBJ2-3; a weak D match, TRBD2 (5 bases). This TCR was recovered from a woman aged 60-70 years in good health. Sequenced sample: blood. CDR3 sequence (DNA): TGTGCCAGCAGCTCTAGCACCCTCACAGATACGCAGTATTTT. It encodes CASSSSTLTDTQYF.